This T cell receptor (beta chain) was documented in a study of cytomegalovirus exposure and HLA in healthy donors. Study-wide results and limits: In a later analysis, across HLA loci, associated TCR counts were highest for DRB1, lowest for HLA-C. TCR beta chains numbering some 160 were designated cytomegalovirus-associated.

The CDR3 consists of 15 residues. Germline V gives CDR1 SGHTA, CDR2 FQGNSA. As concerns this clone: Antigen unknown.

Both 60 Vbeta primers and 13 Jbeta primers went into the PCR. Method: immunoSEQ multiplex PCR; TCRdb's copy keeps in-frame clones and lacks some. The sample gives nearly 300,000 clones, 70% to 90% of which show up once; around 4.2% is in the top ten. The genes are TRBV7-2 and TRBJ2-5; 8 bases map to TRBD2. The better agreement between TRBJ2-7 and the DNA end casts doubt on the J call. The sequence came from a middle-aged man in good health and CMV-seropositive. Source material: PBMCs. This chain's CDR3 is CASSRSYREGSEQYF. The CDR3 nucleotides read TGTGCCAGCAGCAGAAGTTACCGGGAGGGTTCCGAGCAGTACTTC.